This TCR beta chain was observed in a study of blood T cell repertoires in COVID-19. Study in general: COVID-19 samples from acute and convalescent phases originated in the United States, Italy and Spain. PBMCs, B-cell-depleted T cells, or T cells provided the cDNA or gDNA that made up the material.

The CDR3 extends over 14 amino acids. Germline V CDR1 and CDR2: MNHEY, SVGAGI. Unmatched junction bases numbered 8, after V lost 7 bases and J lost 7 bases. Authors' data handling: Estimated nucleated cell counts came from reference gene primer amplification. Here immunoSEQ multiplex PCR was the method, and the copy in TCRdb shows in-frame clones only, minus some. That table gives V, J and clone size, and the DNA gave D and trimming. This table holds 30,000 to 35,000 clones, about 85% found once. This sequence was found in a human donor with acute or convalescent COVID-19. The donor label of this sample is uncertain. The chain recombines TRBV6-5 with TRBJ1-1, with 11 bases matching TRBD1. The specimen was peripheral blood. CDR3 nucleotide sequence: TGTGCCAGCACTCGGGACAGGGGGGAAGGTGAAGCTTTCTTT. Protein sequence: CASTRDRGEGEAFF.